Following are 31 T cell receptor beta chains from one sample sequenced in a study of T cells in Graves' hyperthyroidism and ophthalmopathy. The TCR beta CDR3 regions underwent amplification using RNA transcripts as the source. RT-PCR in the first round (using the HTBI primer set) targeted the TCR CDR3. TCRdb passed the multiplex PCR reads through MiXCR, listing each CDR3 protein once. This table holds 250,000 to 400,000 distinct CDR3 sequences, roughly 13% found once. The sequencing input was blood. Receptors originate from a woman aged 40 to 50 with Graves' ophthalmopathy.

This clonotype was found a few times. The chain joins TRBV7-2 to TRBJ2-3, with D possibly being TRBD1 (6 bases). The V gene's germline CDR1 is SGHTA and CDR2 FQGNSA. This CDR3 spans 14 amino acids. V lost 1 base and J lost 2, with 7 bases in between. CDR3 protein: CASSLGTVTDTQYF. DNA for the CDR3: TGTGCCAGCAGCTTAGGGACAGTCACAGATACGCAGTATTTT. Full variable domain (remainder filled in from reference TRBV7-2 and TRBJ2-3): GAGVSQSPSNKVTEKGKDVELRCDPISGHTALYWYRQSLGQGLEFLIYFQGNSAPDKSGLPSDRFSAERTGGSVSTLTIQRTQQEDSAVYLCASSLGTVTDTQYFGPGTRLTVL.

This clonotype was seen many times. The chain carries TRBV27 and TRBJ1-4; weak D call: TRBD1 (6 bases). Germline V gene lookup returns CDR1 MNHEY and CDR2 SMNVEV (reference sequence). Trimming took 3 bases from V and 3 from J, leaving 20 bases between them. This CDR3 has 18 residues. CDR3 sequence reads: CASSFTWGALDANEKLFF. DNA of the CDR3: TGTGCCAGCAGTTTCACCTGGGGGGCCCTTGATGCTAATGAAAAACTGTTTTTT.

The sample holds many counts of this clonotype. V usage is TRBV27 and J usage is TRBJ2-2; D is unresolved. The CDR3 has 16 residues. The V gene's germline CDR1 is MNHEY and CDR2 SMNVEV (reference sequence). The ends were cut back, 3 bases at V and 3 bases at J, with 14 bases in the middle. The CDR3 DNA sequence: TGTGCCAGCAGTTTGAAAGCGCTACCAGACACCGGGGAGCTGTTTTTT. Protein: CASSLKALPDTGELFF.

This clonotype occurred many times. The chain carries TRBV9 and TRBJ1-2; D unclear. V lost 2 bases and J 4 bases, leaving 12 bases between the germline ends. CDR1 is SGDLS and CDR2 is YYNGEE in the germline V gene. The CDR3 spans 14 residues. CDR3 protein: CASSVSGASYGYTF. CDR3 bases: TGTGCCAGCAGCGTCTCAGGTGCCTCCTATGGCTACACCTTC.

This clonotype was observed at least ten times. This chain uses TRBV5-6 with TRBJ2-5; 9 bases fit TRBD1. After removal of 3 bases from V and 1 base from J, the junction contained 1 base not matched to a gene. From germline, CDR1 is SGHDT and CDR2 YYEEEE. The CDR3 runs to 14 residues. The DNA for the CDR3 is TGTGCCAGCAGCTCGGACAGGGGCCAAGAGACCCAGTACTTC. This translates into CASSSDRGQETQYF.

A few counts support this clonotype. The CDR3 protein is CASSRRGAGEQYF. The CDR3, as DNA: TGTGCCAGCAGCCGCAGAGGGGCGGGCGAGCAGTACTTC. The chain is built from TRBV3-1 and TRBJ2-7, with D possibly being TRBD1 or TRBD2 (5 bases each). The CDR3 is 13 residues long. The germline V gene encodes CDR1 LGHDT and CDR2 YNNKEL (reference sequence). Trimming removed 4 bases from V and 6 bases from J, with 13 bases in between.

The J gene is TRBJ2-7, the V gene TRBV30; a possible D gene is TRBD1 (6 bases). Germline lookup yields CDR1 GTSNPN and CDR2 SVGIG (reference sequence). The CDR3 covers 15 residues. Trimming removed 4 bases from V and 0 bases from J, with 16 bases in between. The CDR3 is CAWNEDSSYSYEQYF. The CDR3 DNA reads TGTGCCTGGAACGAGGACAGCTCCTACTCCTACGAGCAGTACTTC.

This clonotype was seen a few times. V gene TRBV30 combines with J gene TRBJ2-1; 7 bases map to TRBD2. Losses at the gene ends were 3 bases for V and 9 bases for J; bases not matched to a gene: 2. The CDR3 runs to 11 residues. Looked up from germline, CDR1 is GTSNPN and CDR2 is SVGIG (reference sequence). The CDR3 nucleotides are TGTGCCTGGAGGGCGGGAGCTGAGCAGTTCTTC. This encodes CAWRAGAEQFF.

V and J are TRBV7-9 and TRBJ2-7, with D tentatively TRBD1 (5 bases). V gave up 5 bases and J gave up 5 bases, with 19 bases separating them. The CDR3 is made up of 15 amino acids. In germline, CDR1 is SEHNR, CDR2 FQNEAQ (reference sequence). This CDR3 reads CASSIGAAEWDEQYF. CDR3 DNA sequence: TGTGCCAGCAGCATAGGGGCCGCGGAGTGGGACGAGCAGTACTTC.

As to this clonotype: A much larger clone lies a single base off, so this may be a read error. V gene TRBV10-1 combines with J gene TRBJ2-1; TRBD2 is a possible D gene (6 bases). CDR1 WNHNN and CDR2 SYGVQD come from the germline V gene (reference sequence). The CDR3 is 17 residues long. This CDR3 reads CASNEALGPGERNEQFF. The CDR3 DNA follows: TGCGCCAGCAATGAGGCGCTGGGGCCGGGAGAGAGGAATGAGCAGTTCTTC.

This clonotype occurred many times. The J gene is TRBJ2-3, the V gene TRBV20-1, with D possibly matching TRBD2 (6 bases). Per germline, CDR1 DFQATT and CDR2 SNEGSKA (reference sequence). CDR3 length equals 15 residues. Trimming took off 0 bases at V and 0 bases at J, with 10 bases between the two ends. CDR3 in DNA: TGCAGTGCTAGAGATGCCGGGACTAGCACAGATACGCAGTATTTT. Translation: CSARDAGTSTDTQYF.

In its sample, this clonotype was seen many times. The V call is TRBV5-1, the J call TRBJ1-1; D remains ambiguous. CDR1 and CDR2 (germline): SGHRS, YFSETQ. The CDR3 loop spans 16 amino acids. V was shortened by 4 bases and J by 6 bases, with 22 bases between the two germline ends. The CDR3 nucleotides read TGCGCCAGCAGCCAGGCGGTCACGGGGAGGACGGCTGAAGCTTTCTTT. It specifies CASSQAVTGRTAEAFF.

This clonotype was found many times. The chain employs TRBV20-1 and TRBJ2-4; 8 nucleotides align to TRBD2. CDR1 is DFQATT, CDR2 SNEGSKA, per germline (reference sequence). This CDR3 spans 15 amino acids. Unmatched junction bases numbered 8, after V lost 3 bases and J lost 4 bases. The CDR3 loop is CSARQSGSGKNIQYF. The CDR3 DNA reads TGCAGTGCTAGGCAGAGCGGGAGTGGGAAAAACATTCAGTACTTC.

The rearrangement joins TRBV28 to TRBJ2-6; TRBD2 might be the D (5 bases). The germline V gene has CDR1 MDHEN and CDR2 SYDVKM. Trimming left V 3 bases short and J 3 bases short, with 9 bases between. The CDR3 spans 15 residues. As DNA, the CDR3 is TGTGCCAGCAGTTTCATCGGAGGTGGGGCCAACGTCCTGACTTTC. Encoded protein: CASSFIGGGANVLTF.

V gene TRBV7-9 combines with J gene TRBJ1-1; D is unresolved. Germline V CDR1 and CDR2: SEHNR, FQNEAQ (reference sequence). V was cut by 7 bases and J by 0 bases, with 6 bases left in between. The CDR3 is 12 residues long. The CDR3 DNA sequence: TGTGCCAGCACTTTAATGAACACTGAAGCTTTCTTT. Encoded protein: CASTLMNTEAFF.

This clonotype has more than one count but fewer than ten. The gene calls are TRBV3-1 and TRBJ2-5; D is ambiguous. From germline, CDR1 is LGHDT and CDR2 YNNKEL (reference sequence). This CDR3 is 16 amino acids long. The V gene lost 4 bases and the J gene lost 2 bases, with 17 bases spanning the gap. The CDR3 reads CASSLFGRALQETQYF. The CDR3 nucleotides are TGTGCCAGCAGCCTATTCGGCCGGGCACTACAAGAGACCCAGTACTTC.

This clonotype appeared many times. The chain is built from TRBV12-3 or TRBV12-4 and TRBJ1-1; TRBD1 agrees at 11 bases. V lost 6 bases, J lost 3 bases, and 3 bases stayed unmatched. This CDR3 has 14 amino acids. CDR3 protein: CASSRGQGDTEAFF. The DNA for the CDR3 is TGTGCCAGCAGCCGGGGACAGGGGGACACTGAAGCTTTCTTT.

This clonotype was detected ten times or more. The chain uses TRBV28 and TRBJ1-2; possibly TRBD1 for D (6 bases). Germline-derived CDR1 and CDR2 are MDHEN and SYDVKM. Trimming took off 11 bases at V and 6 bases at J, with 16 bases between the two ends. This CDR3 comprises 12 residues. The CDR3 here is CAWTSTGHGYTF. The DNA of the CDR3 is TGTGCCTGGACTTCGACAGGTCATGGCTACACCTTC.

A note on this clonotype: A much larger clone lies a single base off, so this may be a read error. Since no conserved phenylalanine or tryptophan closes the CDR3, a read error is the likely cause. The chain has TRBV20-1 and TRBJ1-5; TRBD1 agrees at 8 bases. In germline, CDR1 is DFQATT, CDR2 SNEGSKA (reference sequence). The CDR3 totals 14 residues. The J segment lost 3 bases and the V segment lost 5 bases, leaving 6 bases of the junction unmatched. DNA for the CDR3: TGCAGTGCTGTGCGGACAGGGTCCAATCAGCCCCAGCATCTT. Residues: CSAVRTGSNQPQHL.

In this sample, this clonotype turned up many times. The V call is TRBV7-8, the J call TRBJ2-1; the match to TRBD1 covers 9 bases. Per germline, CDR1 SGHVS and CDR2 FQNEAQ. This CDR3 has 16 residues. V trimming: 5 bases; J trimming: 7 bases; junction bases outside the gene matches: 12. The CDR3 DNA is TGTGCCAGCAGCCCGTCGCGGTCTGGGACAGGGAATGAGCAGTTCTTC. Protein product: CASSPSRSGTGNEQFF.

The rearrangement joins TRBV19 to TRBJ2-3; 9 nucleotides align to TRBD1. From germline, CDR1 is LNHDA and CDR2 SQIVND (reference sequence). This CDR3 region has 17 residues. Trimming cost V 2 bases and J 5 bases; bases outside gene matches: 11. CDR3 sequence: CASSIRATGGLKDTQYF. CDR3 DNA sequence: TGTGCCAGTAGTATAAGGGCGACAGGGGGTTTGAAAGATACGCAGTATTTT.

This clonotype was observed at least ten times. The chain has TRBV10-3 and TRBJ2-4; 8 bases match TRBD2. The trim removed 4 bases at V and 3 bases at J, leaving 8 bases unmatched. Germline V gene data show CDR1 as ENHRY and CDR2 as SYGVKD. The CDR3 totals 16 residues. CDR3 in DNA: TGTGCCATCAGTGCTGGCGGGGGGCAAGTCAAAAACATTCAGTACTTC. This encodes CAISAGGGQVKNIQYF.

The V and J genes are TRBV7-9 and TRBJ2-3; weak D call: TRBD1 (5 bases). The CDR3 runs to 15 residues. CDR1 and CDR2 (germline): SEHNR, FQNEAQ (reference sequence). The germline V and J ends were trimmed by 5 bases and 4 bases, with 16 bases remaining between them. The CDR3 sequence: CASSRTAAGPDTQYF. The CDR3 bases are TGTGCCAGCAGCCGTACCGCCGCAGGGCCAGATACGCAGTATTTT.

The sample holds a few counts of this clonotype. The V and J genes are TRBV20-1 and TRBJ1-6; no firm D call. CDR1 DFQATT and CDR2 SNEGSKA come from the germline V gene (reference sequence). This CDR3 contains 14 residues. The germline V and J ends were trimmed by 5 bases and 9 bases, with 17 bases remaining between them. In DNA, the CDR3 is TGCAGTGCTCGAAAGGAAATACTGGGTTCACCCCTCCACTTT. Protein: CSARKEILGSPLHF.

The chain joins TRBV10-3 to TRBJ2-3; the match to TRBD2 covers 7 bases. V trimming: 5 bases; J trimming: 3 bases; junction bases outside the gene matches: 2. The CDR3 loop spans 13 amino acids. In germline, CDR1 is ENHRY, CDR2 SYGVKD. CDR3 bases: TGTGCCATCAGTTGGGGGGGTACAGATACGCAGTATTTT. Its protein product is CAISWGGTDTQYF.

CDR3 loop: CASIPSLGGSGYGYTF. In DNA, the CDR3 is TGTGCCAGCATCCCCAGTCTCGGGGGATCGGGCTATGGCTACACCTTC. The chain links TRBV12-3 or TRBV12-4 to TRBJ1-2; D is possibly TRBD1 (5 bases). This CDR3 has 16 residues. The V and J ends lost 7 bases and 4 bases respectively, with 22 bases between them.

This clonotype was counted only a few times. An end of the junction does not agree with germline; a read error may underlie this. The V call is TRBV7-2, the J call TRBJ1-2; D ambiguous. The germline V gene has CDR1 SGHTA and CDR2 FQGNSA. This CDR3 contains 14 residues. The CDR3 region is CASSPRGRNYGYTF. Written as DNA, the CDR3 is TGCGCCAGCAGCCCCCGTGGCAGGAACTATGGCTACACCTTC. Supplemented by reference TRBV7-2 and TRBJ1-2, the full variable domain reads GAGVSQSPSNKVTEKGKDVELRCDPISGHTALYWYRQSLGQGLEFLIYFQGNSAPDKSGLPSDRFSAERTGGSVSTLTIQRTQQEDSAVYLCASSPRGRNYGYTFGSGTRLTVV.

This clonotype appeared many times. This chain links TRBV6-1 with TRBJ2-2, with 12 bases fitting TRBD2. CDR1 MNHNS and CDR2 SASEGT come from the germline V gene. The CDR3 loop spans 16 amino acids. V dropped 7 bases and J dropped 5; count of bases not matched to a gene: 8. In nucleotides, the CDR3 is TGTGCCAGCACCTTACTAGCGGGGGGAAGTACCGGGGAGCTGTTTTTT. The encoded protein is CASTLLAGGSTGELFF.

This clonotype was observed a handful of times. The rearrangement joins TRBV11-2 to TRBJ2-4; unclear D gene. The germline V gene encodes CDR1 SGHAT and CDR2 FQNNGV. Trimming cost V 6 bases and J 2 bases, with 8 bases left between them. The CDR3 covers 13 residues. This chain's CDR3 is CASSEVPKNIQYF. CDR3 DNA sequence: TGTGCCAGCAGTGAAGTCCCCAAAAACATTCAGTACTTC.

This clonotype was counted ten times or more. The chain has TRBV10-3 and TRBJ2-7; 8 nucleotides line up with TRBD2. The ends lost 6 bases at V and 3 bases at J; junction bases unmatched: 10. Germline V CDR1 and CDR2: ENHRY, SYGVKD. The CDR3 totals 15 residues. The CDR3, as DNA: TGTGCCATCAGAGCTGCCGGGACTAGTGACTACGAGCAGTACTTC. As protein: CAIRAAGTSDYEQYF.

This clonotype has at least ten counts. The chain recombines TRBV20-1 with TRBJ1-1; D possibly corresponds to TRBD1 (5 bases). Germline V gene data show CDR1 as DFQATT and CDR2 as SNEGSKA (reference sequence). V dropped 3 bases and J dropped 3 bases, with 14 bases sitting between them. This CDR3 comprises 14 residues. CDR3 residues: CSASHSTAYTEAFF. The CDR3 nucleotides read TGCAGTGCTAGTCATTCGACAGCTTACACTGAAGCTTTCTTT.